The 11 T cell receptor beta chains below all came from one sample that was sequenced in a study of control samples from healthy donors and cancer patients. The repertoire was sequenced with immunoSEQ multiplex PCR; TCRdb's copy has only in-frame clones and lacks some. The table has about 49,000 clones, just over 85% seen once; the top ten hold about 3%. Sequenced sample: PBMCs. These TCRs come from a woman between 50 and 59 years old with lung cancer.

The chain's CDR3 is CASSEIGGELFF. The CDR3 bases are TGCGCCAGCAGTGAGATCGGCGGGGAGCTGTTTTTT. This chain uses TRBV10-2 with TRBJ2-2; D is unclear. Looked up from germline, CDR1 is WSHSY and CDR2 is SAAADI. The V end was cut by 2 bases, the J end by 7 bases, with 5 bases between. CDR3 size: 12 residues.

The genes are TRBV12-3 or TRBV12-4 and TRBJ2-7; D may be TRBD2 (5 bases). The germline V and J ends were trimmed by 2 bases and 5 bases, with 10 bases remaining between them. The CDR3 has 13 residues. CDR3 protein: CASSLRVEDEQYF. The CDR3 DNA sequence: TGTGCCAGCAGTTTAAGGGTGGAGGACGAGCAGTACTTC.

This clone was observed a single time. The V call is TRBV7-2, the J call TRBJ1-5; D is unclear. Trimming pared 4 bases from V and 1 base from J, leaving 14 bases between. CDR3 length: 16 amino acids. CDR1 is SGHTA, CDR2 FQGNSA, per germline. Here the CDR3 DNA reads TGTGCCAGCAGCTCGGGCGGAGGTTGGAGCAATCAGCCCCAGCATTTT. Its translation is CASSSGGGWSNQPQHF.

V usage is TRBV18 and J usage is TRBJ2-7; 10 bases align to TRBD1. Trimming removed 2 bases from V and 4 bases from J; junction bases left unmatched: 2. Germline V gene data show CDR1 as KGHSH and CDR2 as LQKENI. This CDR3 spans 14 amino acids. The CDR3 sequence: CASSPGTGAYEQYF. The CDR3 nucleotides read TGTGCCAGCTCACCAGGGACAGGGGCTTACGAGCAGTACTTC.

This chain joins TRBV29-1 and TRBJ2-3; D not resolved. The V gene's germline CDR1 is SQVTM and CDR2 ANQGSEA. V shed 1 base and J shed 3 bases, with 8 bases lying between them. The CDR3 length is 13 residues. CDR3 region: CSVEAMQTDTQYF. The CDR3 DNA reads TGCAGCGTTGAAGCTATGCAGACAGATACGCAGTATTTT.

With respect to this clone: Other DNA sequences in the same sample also yield this CDR3. The chain uses TRBV19 and TRBJ1-1, with D possibly being TRBD1 (5 bases). CDR3 size: 14 residues. V gave up 4 bases and J gave up 1 base, with 10 bases separating them. The germline V gene has CDR1 LNHDA and CDR2 SQIVND (reference sequence). The CDR3 protein is CASSTLTGNTEAFF. The DNA for the CDR3 is TGTGCCAGTAGTACATTAACAGGGAACACTGAAGCTTTCTTT.

This clone came up once. This chain links TRBV7-9 with TRBJ2-7, with 9 bases identical to TRBD1. Germline assignment: CDR1 SEHNR and CDR2 FQNEAQ (reference sequence). The CDR3 covers 13 residues. Trimming removed 5 bases from V and 3 bases from J; junction bases left unmatched: 2. CDR3 protein: CASSMTGGYEQYF. CDR3 coding DNA: TGTGCCAGCAGCATGACAGGGGGCTACGAGCAGTACTTC.

The chain employs TRBV28 and TRBJ1-6, with D possibly TRBD1 on 5 matching bases. This CDR3 contains 15 residues. The germline V and J ends were trimmed by 8 bases and 0 bases, with 11 bases remaining between them. CDR1 and CDR2 from the germline V gene are MDHEN and SYDVKM. The DNA for the CDR3 is TGTGCCAGCCGGGACCGGAGCTCCTATAATTCACCCCTCCACTTT. Encoded protein: CASRDRSSYNSPLHF.

The chain employs TRBV5-1 and TRBJ2-3; 7 bases align to TRBD2. CDR1 and CDR2 (germline): SGHRS, YFSETQ. The length of the CDR3 is 13 residues. After removal of 1 base from V and 5 bases from J, the junction contained 1 base not matched to a gene. In DNA form, the CDR3 reads TGCGCCAGCAGCTTGTGGGGGGGAGATACGCAGTATTTT. Amino acids: CASSLWGGDTQYF.

V and J are TRBV6-5 and TRBJ1-2; D remains unclear. Deletions cut 2 bases from V and 5 bases from J, with 6 bases between. This CDR3 region has 12 residues. Looked up from germline, CDR1 is MNHEY and CDR2 is SVGAGI. The CDR3 region has the DNA TGTGCCAGCAGTTACGGGTTTTATGGCTACACCTTC. It translates to CASSYGFYGYTF.

This clone was detected once. The chain joins TRBV3-1 (or the pseudogene TRBV3-2) to TRBJ1-2, with TRBD1 matching over 9 bases. V was pared by 1 base and J by 14 bases, with 5 bases of the junction left unmatched. CDR3 length: 12 residues. Germline V lookup: CDR1 LGHDT, CDR2 YNNKEL (reference sequence). Here the CDR3 DNA reads TGTGCCAGCAGCCAAGGGAGGGACAGGGATACCTTC. This codes for CASSQGRDRDTF.